This is a list of T cell receptor beta chains from one sample in a study of T-cell memory formation after mild COVID-19. One entry per CDR3 protein, called by TCRdb with MiXCR from the 5' RACE reads. This sample yields about 190,000 distinct CDR3 sequences, of which around 20% are seen a single time; 2% to 2.5% belongs to the top ten. What was sequenced was PBMCs or a T cell subset sorted from them (not recorded which). These receptors all stem from an adult woman who had mild COVID-19 (a few samples of this study predate the infection). Cell type and time point are not known. Both conserved end residues are part of each CDR3. The D gene is left open where the match is weak. Clone size is given for some rows only: seen once, a few or many times, or a class if the clone is expanded.

D gene: -
clone size: few
J gene: TRBJ1-5
V gene: TRBV20-1
CDR3 protein: CSARDEGVWQPQHF
CDR3 DNA: TGCAGTGCTAGAGATGAGGGGGTTTGGCAGCCCCAGCATTTT

D gene: -
clone size: -
J gene: TRBJ2-7
V gene: TRBV7-3
CDR3 protein: CASSSRSYEQYF
CDR3 DNA: TGTGCCAGCAGCTCCCGGTCCTACGAGCAGTACTTC

D gene: -
clone size: -
J gene: TRBJ1-2
V gene: TRBV19
CDR3 protein: CASSMGVINYGYTF
CDR3 DNA: TGTGCCAGTAGTATGGGTGTGATTAACTATGGCTACACCTTC

D gene: TRBD1
clone size: -
J gene: TRBJ1-3
V gene: TRBV2
CDR3 protein: CASSGQGYTIYF
CDR3 DNA: TGTGCCAGCAGTGGACAGGGCTACACCATATATTTT

D gene: -
clone size: few
J gene: TRBJ1-5
V gene: TRBV7-9
CDR3 protein: CASSLTTGRNQPQHF
CDR3 DNA: TGTGCCAGCAGTTTGACAACGGGGCGAAATCAGCCCCAGCATTTT

D gene: TRBD2
clone size: many
J gene: TRBJ2-3
V gene: TRBV5-1
CDR3 protein: CASSPGLAGGTDTQYF
CDR3 DNA: TGTGCCAGCAGCCCGGGACTAGCGGGAGGGACAGATACGCAGTATTTT

D gene: TRBD2
clone size: -
J gene: TRBJ2-3
V gene: TRBV6-5
CDR3 protein: CASSSPTSGGGDTQYF
CDR3 DNA: TGTGCCAGCAGCTCCCCGACTAGCGGGGGTGGGGATACGCAGTATTTT

D gene: -
clone size: many
J gene: TRBJ2-3
V gene: TRBV12-3/TRBV12-4
CDR3 protein: CASSFRGPGTDTQYF
CDR3 DNA: TGTGCCAGCAGTTTTCGGGGGCCAGGCACAGATACGCAGTATTTT

D gene: TRBD2
clone size: -
J gene: TRBJ2-3
V gene: TRBV20-1
CDR3 protein: CSAESPTSGYTDTQYF
CDR3 DNA: TGCAGTGCTGAATCTCCTACTAGCGGCTACACAGATACGCAGTATTTT

D gene: TRBD1
clone size: few
J gene: TRBJ2-2
V gene: TRBV7-8
CDR3 protein: CASSPRRDRANTGELFF
CDR3 DNA: TGTGCCAGCAGCCCTCGTCGGGACAGGGCTAACACCGGGGAGCTGTTTTTT

D gene: TRBD1
clone size: few
J gene: TRBJ2-1
V gene: TRBV2
CDR3 protein: CASSEANRGPYNEQFF
CDR3 DNA: TGTGCCAGCAGTGAAGCGAACAGGGGGCCCTACAATGAGCAGTTCTTC

D gene: -
clone size: -
J gene: TRBJ2-5
V gene: TRBV7-6
CDR3 protein: CASSPLSNTGETQYF
CDR3 DNA: TGTGCCAGCAGCCCCCTCAGTAACACCGGGGAGACCCAGTACTTC

D gene: TRBD2
clone size: few
J gene: TRBJ2-3
V gene: TRBV7-9
CDR3 protein: CASSQGLAGETDTQYF
CDR3 DNA: TGTGCCAGCAGCCAGGGACTAGCGGGAGAAACAGATACGCAGTATTTT

D gene: -
clone size: -
J gene: TRBJ2-7
V gene: TRBV6-6
CDR3 protein: CASSIRHEQYF
CDR3 DNA: TGTGCCAGCAGTATACGACACGAGCAGTACTTC

D gene: -
clone size: -
J gene: TRBJ2-3
V gene: TRBV24-1
CDR3 protein: CATSEGVARTFTDTQYF
CDR3 DNA: TGTGCCACCAGTGAGGGTGTAGCGAGAACCTTCACAGATACGCAGTATTTT

D gene: -
clone size: few
J gene: TRBJ2-7
V gene: TRBV4-2
CDR3 protein: CASSQDKAGDEQYF
CDR3 DNA: TGTGCCAGCAGCCAAGATAAGGCAGGGGACGAGCAGTACTTC

D gene: TRBD2
clone size: many
J gene: TRBJ2-3
V gene: TRBV4-3
CDR3 protein: CASSQNLAGETFTDTQYF
CDR3 DNA: TGCGCCAGCAGCCAGAATCTAGCGGGGGAGACGTTCACAGATACGCAGTATTTT

D gene: TRBD2
clone size: few
J gene: TRBJ2-7
V gene: TRBV12-3/TRBV12-4
CDR3 protein: CASSLTGRASEQYF
CDR3 DNA: TGTGCCAGCAGTTTGACCGGGAGGGCCTCCGAGCAGTACTTC